The clone carrying this TCR beta chain occurred once. Germline V gene lookup returns CDR1 SEHNR and CDR2 FQNEAQ (reference sequence). Trimming took 6 bases from V and 11 from J, leaving 14 bases between them. This CDR3 contains 12 residues. Each TCR cDNA library carried sample-specific barcodes on both ends. TCRdb recomputed calls from the 5' RACE reads with MiXCR, one row per CDR3 protein. This sample yields around 380,000 distinct CDR3 sequences, of which 28% are seen a single time; about 6% belongs to the top ten. This sample is part of a study of identical twins' blood T cells. Sequenced sample: PBMCs. The chain is built from TRBV7-9 and TRBJ1-3; D is undetermined. This receptor was obtained from a woman aged 18-50 years in good health. The CDR3 spells CASSRAFRAIYF. The CDR3 nucleotides are TGTGCCAGCAGTCGTGCCTTTAGGGCCATATATTTT.